These 26 T cell receptor beta chains were sequenced from one sample in a study of CD8 T cells in ankylosing spondylitis. TCRdb used MiXCR to reprocess the 5' RACE reads, holding one entry per CDR3 protein. The sample records about 220,000 distinct CDR3 sequences, over 9.5% being singletons. The specimen was blood, either unsorted or a sorted T cell fraction (not recorded which). Source of these receptors: a male donor with ankylosing spondylitis or in good health (not recorded which).

This clonotype has at least ten counts. This chain uses TRBV12-3 or TRBV12-4 with TRBJ2-4, with 8 bases aligning to TRBD2. The CDR3 is 16 amino acids. The V and J ends lost 6 bases and 1 base, in that order; junction bases with no gene match: 8. The CDR3 protein is CASREQAGAAKNIQYF. DNA of the CDR3: TGTGCCAGCAGGGAGCAAGCGGGGGCGGCCAAAAACATTCAGTACTTC.

For this clonotype: Given a much more abundant clone one base away, this may be a read error. The CDR3 carries no conserved terminal phenylalanine or tryptophan, so it likely arises from a read error. The chain has TRBV5-5 and TRBJ2-3; D assignment may be TRBD1 or TRBD2 (5 bases each). The CDR3 is made up of 14 amino acids. Trimming took off 0 bases at V and 5 bases at J, with 10 bases between the two ends. Germline CDR1 reads SGHKS; CDR2 reads YYEKEE (reference sequence). In DNA, the CDR3 is TGTGCCAGCAGCTTGGGGCAGGGAGAAGATACGCAGTATATT. Protein: CASSLGQGEDTQYI.

This clonotype was counted at least ten times. V is TRBV12-3 or TRBV12-4 and J is TRBJ2-3; a possible D gene is TRBD1 (6 bases). The CDR3 loop spans 15 amino acids. Trimming removed 6 bases at V and 0 bases at J, with 13 bases between. CDR3 loop: CASSHRETSTDTQYF. CDR3 bases: TGTGCCAGCAGCCACAGGGAAACTAGCACAGATACGCAGTATTTT.

At least ten counts were recorded for this clonotype. This chain links TRBV5-1 with TRBJ2-2; D possibly corresponds to TRBD2 (6 bases). Trimming took off 4 bases at V and 2 bases at J, with 12 bases between the two ends. Germline V gene lookup returns CDR1 SGHRS and CDR2 YFSETQ. The CDR3 is 15 amino acids. In DNA, the CDR3 is TGCGCCAGCAGCCTCCCGGGACTTAACACCGGGGAGCTGTTTTTT. As protein: CASSLPGLNTGELFF.

This chain uses TRBV3-1 with TRBJ2-7; D may be TRBD2 (7 bases). Trimming pared 0 bases from V and 5 bases from J, leaving 20 bases between. CDR1 and CDR2 (germline): LGHDT, YNNKEL (reference sequence). This CDR3 comprises 17 residues. In DNA, the CDR3 is TGTGCCAGCAGCCAAGATCAGGCCAGGGGACTATCACACGAGCAGTACTTC. This translates into CASSQDQARGLSHEQYF.

This clonotype was seen only a few times. This chain links TRBV2 with TRBJ2-7, with unresolved D. Trimming left V 8 bases short and J 1 base short, with 9 bases between. CDR1 is SNHLY, CDR2 FYNNEI, per germline. This CDR3 is built from 12 residues. CDR3 coding DNA: TGTGCCAGCTCCAAGGGTTCCTACGAGCAGTACTTC. It yields the protein CASSKGSYEQYF.

This clonotype was recorded at least ten times. The chain is built from TRBV20-1 and TRBJ1-1; D gene uncertain. Germline CDR1 reads DFQATT; CDR2 reads SNEGSKA (reference sequence). There are 13 residues in the CDR3. V lost 3 bases and J 1 base, leaving 9 bases between the germline ends. CDR3 nucleotides: TGCAGTGCTAGGAGCTGGGGGAACACTGAAGCTTTCTTT. Encoded protein: CSARSWGNTEAFF.

This clonotype came up many times. The rearrangement links TRBV5-1 to TRBJ1-1; D uncertain. Trimming pared 1 base from V and 5 bases from J, leaving 9 bases between. The CDR3 runs 13 residues. Germline V gives CDR1 SGHRS, CDR2 YFSETQ. DNA for the CDR3: TGCGCCAGCAGCTTGCACGACCGGACTGAAGCTTTCTTT. Protein sequence: CASSLHDRTEAFF.

This clonotype was seen at least ten times. The chain uses TRBV7-9 and TRBJ1-1, with D hard to call. CDR1 SEHNR and CDR2 FQNEAQ come from the germline V gene (reference sequence). This CDR3 has 11 residues. V shed 7 bases and J shed 3 bases, with 6 bases lying between them. CDR3 sequence (DNA): TGTGCCAGCACCCTGTACACTGAAGCTTTCTTT. This translates into CASTLYTEAFF.

The chain uses TRBV12-5 and TRBJ2-2; TRBD1 matches at 11 bases. Germline V gene data show CDR1 as LGHNT and CDR2 as FRNRAP. With 4 bases clipped from V and 2 bases from J, the junction kept 3 bases outside the gene matches. This CDR3 spans 16 amino acids. The CDR3 region is CASGSGTGGNTGELFF. The DNA of the CDR3 is TGTGCTAGTGGTTCTGGGACAGGGGGTAACACCGGGGAGCTGTTTTTT.

This clonotype has at least ten counts. The V call is TRBV12-3 or TRBV12-4, the J call TRBJ2-3; TRBD2 agrees at 13 bases. CDR3 length: 16 residues. With 3 bases clipped from V and 1 base from J, the junction kept 1 base outside the gene matches. CDR3 nucleotides: TGTGCCAGCAGTTTCACTAGCGGGGGGGGCACAGATACGCAGTATTTT. Amino acid sequence: CASSFTSGGGTDTQYF.

In DNA, the CDR3 is TGTGCCAGCAGCTACTTGTCTCGGGGGGAGCCTTTCTTT. This sequence encodes CASSYLSRGEPFF. The chain combines TRBV7-2 with TRBJ1-1; D is perhaps TRBD1 (5 bases). The CDR3 sequence is 13 residues long. Trimming removed 4 bases from V and 12 bases from J, with 18 bases in between. Germline assignment: CDR1 SGHTA and CDR2 FQGNSA.

At least ten counts were recorded for this clonotype. V is TRBV29-1 and J is TRBJ2-7; TRBD1 matches 10 bases. The CDR3 extends over 12 amino acids. CDR1 and CDR2 from the germline V gene are SQVTM and ANQGSEA. The ends lost 5 bases at V and 4 bases at J; junction bases unmatched: 2. The CDR3 here is CSVRQGAYEQYF. CDR3 in DNA: TGCAGCGTTAGACAGGGGGCTTACGAGCAGTACTTC.

This clonotype appeared a few times. The chain couples TRBV7-9 to TRBJ1-1; tentatively, D is TRBD1 (5 bases). CDR1 and CDR2 from the germline V gene are SEHNR and FQNEAQ (reference sequence). The ends were cut back, 4 bases at V and 0 bases at J, with 12 bases in the middle. This CDR3 has 15 residues. CDR3 in amino acids: CASSSRRGVNTEAFF. DNA for the CDR3: TGTGCCAGCAGCTCCCGGCGGGGGGTGAACACTGAAGCTTTCTTT.

In its sample, this clonotype was seen many times. The rearrangement joins TRBV10-3 to TRBJ2-2; D is uncertain. With 1 base removed from V and 0 bases from J, the gap between germline ends came to 9 bases. Germline V gives CDR1 ENHRY, CDR2 SYGVKD. The CDR3 has 16 amino acids. CDR3 coding DNA: TGTGCCATCAGTGAGTGGGCAGAGACGAACACCGGGGAGCTGTTTTTT. The encoded protein is CAISEWAETNTGELFF.

A note on this clonotype: A single base separates this from a much larger clone, so it may be a read error. Because the CDR3's place on the DNA is in doubt, the DNA is left out and the CDR3 is given as listed by TCRdb. V is TRBV12-3 or TRBV12-4 and J is TRBJ2-3; the tabulated D call, TRBD1, remains unverified against the DNA. Counting both end residues, the CDR3 totals 14 amino acids. CDR3: CASSFGGGANTLYF.

In this sample, this clonotype turned up many times. The chain recombines TRBV29-1 with TRBJ2-7; unclear D gene. This CDR3 is built from 11 residues. In germline, CDR1 is SQVTM, CDR2 ANQGSEA. V lost 7 bases to trimming and J lost 1 base, with 8 bases between them. The CDR3 loop reads CSALTSYEQYF. DNA of the CDR3: TGCAGCGCACTAACGTCCTACGAGCAGTACTTC.

The chain is built from TRBV4-2 and TRBJ1-6, with TRBD1 identical over 7 bases. The J segment lost 4 bases and the V segment lost 3 bases, leaving 12 bases of the junction unmatched. Looked up from germline, CDR1 is LGHNA and CDR2 is YNFKEQ. This CDR3 spans 18 amino acids. The CDR3 spells CASSQRLTGDSYNSPLHF. The CDR3, as DNA: TGTGCCAGCAGCCAGCGACTAACAGGGGACTCGTATAATTCACCCCTCCACTTT.

The chain carries TRBV15 and TRBJ1-4; the D is unclear. CDR1 and CDR2 from the germline V gene are LNHNV and YYDKDF (reference sequence). V was clipped by 1 base and J by 4 bases, with 13 bases between them. This CDR3 contains 16 residues. The CDR3: CATSRGWGMGNEKLFF. DNA for the CDR3: TGTGCCACCAGCAGAGGCTGGGGAATGGGTAATGAAAAACTGTTTTTT. Variable domain in full (rest from reference TRBV15 and TRBJ1-4): DAMVIQNPRYQVTQFGKPVTLSCSQTLNHNVMYWYQQKSSQAPKLLFHYYDKDFNNEADTPDNFQSRRPNTSFCFLDIRSPGLGDTAMYLCATSRGWGMGNEKLFFGSGTQLSVL.

This clonotype occurred a few times. V is TRBV5-1 and J is TRBJ2-7; 7 bases are shared with TRBD2. Germline CDR1 reads SGHRS; CDR2 reads YFSETQ. The CDR3 is 15 amino acids. With V trimmed by 2 bases and J by 3 bases, 8 bases remained unmatched. CDR3 nucleotide sequence: TGCGCCAGCAGCTTTGACGGGGGGTCCTTCTACGAGCAGTACTTC. This translates into CASSFDGGSFYEQYF. Supplemented by reference TRBV5-1 and TRBJ2-7, the full variable domain reads KAGVTQTPRYLIKTRGQQVTLSCSPISGHRSVSWYQQTPGQGLQFLFEYFSETQRNKGNFPGRFSGRQFSNSRSEMNVSTLELGDSALYLCASSFDGGSFYEQYFGPGTRLTVT.

This chain connects TRBV27 to TRBJ1-6; 9 bases line up with TRBD1. There are 15 residues in the CDR3. Per the germline V gene, CDR1 is MNHEY and CDR2 is SMNVEV (reference sequence). J was trimmed by 11 bases and V by 0 bases; bases with no gene match: 5. In nucleotides, the CDR3 is TGTGCCAGCAGTTTATCCGGGACAGGGAAGACACCCCTCCACTTT. The encoded protein is CASSLSGTGKTPLHF.

This clonotype was picked up one time. The chain uses TRBV5-6 and TRBJ2-3, with 9 positions matching TRBD2. The CDR3 sequence is 15 residues long. Per the germline V gene, CDR1 is SGHDT and CDR2 is YYEEEE. The V gene end was trimmed by 4 bases and the J gene end by 7 bases; junction bases not matched to a gene: 10. The CDR3 bases are TGTGCCAGCAGCCAACAATTGCTAGCGGGAAATACGCAGTATTTT. It specifies CASSQQLLAGNTQYF.

This clonotype has at least ten counts. The chain carries TRBV20-1 and TRBJ2-7; D unclear. This CDR3 contains 12 residues. The V gene lost 3 bases and the J gene lost 1 base, with 7 bases spanning the gap. Germline CDR1 reads DFQATT; CDR2 reads SNEGSKA (reference sequence). The CDR3 spells CSARRLSYEQYF. Written as DNA, the CDR3 is TGCAGTGCTAGGCGGTTATCCTACGAGCAGTACTTC.

The CDR3 is CASRGTSDTDTQYF. CDR3 nucleotide sequence: TGTGCCAGCAGGGGGACTAGCGACACAGATACGCAGTATTTT. The genes are TRBV12-3 or TRBV12-4 and TRBJ2-3, with TRBD2 identical over 10 bases. V was clipped by 6 bases and J by 2 bases; unmatched bases: 2. This CDR3 contains 14 residues.

This clonotype was observed at least ten times. V and J are TRBV12-3 or TRBV12-4 and TRBJ2-3, with TRBD1 identical over 8 bases. J lost 2 bases, V lost 3 bases, and 4 bases had no gene match. The CDR3 consists of 15 residues. The CDR3 reads CASSFGTGLTDTQYF. The CDR3 bases are TGTGCCAGCAGTTTCGGGACAGGTCTCACAGATACGCAGTATTTT.

This clonotype was recorded a few times. The chain links TRBV12-3 or TRBV12-4 to TRBJ2-2, with 11 bases lining up with TRBD1. V shed 6 bases, J shed 9 bases, and the junction held 9 bases outside the gene matches. The CDR3 contains 15 residues. The CDR3, as DNA: TGTGCCAGCAGGACCTGGACAGGGGGCGGGTGGGAGCTGTTTTTT. Protein product: CASRTWTGGGWELFF.